Listed below are T cell receptor beta chains from one sample, sequenced in a study of blood T cell repertoires in COVID-19. TCRdb's table, derived via immunoSEQ multiplex PCR, lists solely in-frame clones and lacks some. The table lists fewer than 350,000 clones, 88% of them singletons, with less than 10% in the top ten. Sequenced input: peripheral blood. The receptor set was obtained from a man aged 18 to 35 with active or convalescent COVID-19. Both conserved end residues are part of each CDR3. Fields, in order: CDR3 DNA, CDR3 protein, J gene, D gene, clone size, V gene. The D gene is left open where the match is weak. Size tells how often a clone was seen (once, few, many) or the class of an expanded clone, and some rows leave it out.

TGTGCCAGCATACCCCCGGGGGTGGGCACCGGGGAGCTGTTTTTT | CASIPPGVGTGELFF | TRBJ2-2 | . | . | TRBV19
TGTGCCAGCAGCTCCGCGCCCTGGGGCTACACCTTC | CASSSAPWGYTF | TRBJ1-2 | . | . | TRBV7-9
TGTGCCAGCAGCCCCGGGCCCAGCGGGGGAGCTTCACCCCTCCACTTT | CASSPGPSGGASPLHF | TRBJ1-6 | . | . | TRBV7-8
TGTGCCAGCAGCGAGGGGGGGAGGTACAATGAGCAGTTCTTC | CASSEGGRYNEQFF | TRBJ2-1 | . | . | TRBV9
TGTGCCAGCAGACCGACAGGGGGGACAGATACGCAGTATTTT | CASRPTGGTDTQYF | TRBJ2-3 | TRBD1 | . | TRBV5-8
TGCGCCAGCAGCGATTCAGGGTACTCTAACTATGGCTACACCTTC | CASSDSGYSNYGYTF | TRBJ1-2 | . | . | TRBV10-2
TGCGCCAGCAGCCCTTCCGGGACAGGGGTCAATCAGCCCCAGCATTTT | CASSPSGTGVNQPQHF | TRBJ1-5 | TRBD1 | . | TRBV4-1
TGTGCCAGTAGACCACTCGGCGGGACTGAAGCTTTCTTT | CASRPLGGTEAFF | TRBJ1-1 | . | . | TRBV19
TGTGCCAGCAGCTTGCTGAAGGGGGCTTGGACTGAAGCTTTCTTT | CASSLLKGAWTEAFF | TRBJ1-1 | TRBD1 | . | TRBV5-6
TGTGCCAGCAGCCCGCGATGGACATATTCCTACAATGAGCAGTTCTTC | CASSPRWTYSYNEQFF | TRBJ2-1 | . | . | TRBV5-6
TGTGCCAGCAGCCAGGTCGGAAGTCCGAACACCGGGGAGCTGTTTTTT | CASSQVGSPNTGELFF | TRBJ2-2 | . | . | TRBV5-5
TGTGCCAGCAGCCAGGACAGCGTCGGCAATCAGCCCCAGCATTTT | CASSQDSVGNQPQHF | TRBJ1-5 | . | . | TRBV25-1
TGTGCCAGCTCAGACCACAGGGGTACGCAGTATTTT | CASSDHRGTQYF | TRBJ2-3 | TRBD1 | . | TRBV9
TGTGCCAGCAGCCAATCCGTTGGCGGTTCCTACGAGCAGTACTTC | CASSQSVGGSYEQYF | TRBJ2-7 | . | . | TRBV3-1/TRBV3-2
TGCGCCAGCAGCCAAGCCGGAGGGGGCCATAATTCACCCCTCCACTTT | CASSQAGGGHNSPLHF | TRBJ1-6 | TRBD1 | . | TRBV4-1
TGTGCCATCAGTGGATTGCGGGTCGGAGATGGCTACACCTTC | CAISGLRVGDGYTF | TRBJ1-2 | . | . | TRBV10-3
TGTGCCAGCAGGGCTCCCGGGACAGAGACCTATGGCTACACCTTC | CASRAPGTETYGYTF | TRBJ1-2 | TRBD1 | . | TRBV25-1
TGCGCCAGCAGCCAAGACTGGGGGGGGAAAGCTTTCTTT | CASSQDWGGKAFF | TRBJ1-1 | . | . | TRBV4-1
TGTGCCAGCTCTCCCCGGCCAGGGACAATTCTCGACTATGGCTACACCTTC | CASSPRPGTILDYGYTF | TRBJ1-2 | . | once | TRBV18
TGTGCCAGCAGTGGAGAGTCTTTCGGTGAAAAACTGTTTTTT | CASSGESFGEKLFF | TRBJ1-4 | . | . | TRBV2
TGTGCCAGCAGCTTCAGAGGCCGCGAGCAGTACTTC | CASSFRGREQYF | TRBJ2-7 | . | . | TRBV7-9
TGTGCCAGCAGCTTGTCCGGGGGTTGGGGCACTGAAGCTTTCTTT | CASSLSGGWGTEAFF | TRBJ1-1 | . | . | TRBV5-4
TGTGCCAGCAGTGCCGGGACAGGGGGCCAAGAGACCCAGTACTTC | CASSAGTGGQETQYF | TRBJ2-5 | TRBD1 | many | TRBV6-4
TGTGCCAGCAGTTACTCGAAGGACAGGGTGTTCGGGAATCAGCCCCAGCATTTT | CASSYSKDRVFGNQPQHF | TRBJ1-5 | TRBD1 | . | TRBV6-2/TRBV6-3
TGTGCCAGCAGCCAGGTTCAGGGGGCTGGATACGAGCAGTACTTC | CASSQVQGAGYEQYF | TRBJ2-7 | TRBD1 | . | TRBV14
TGTGCCAGCAGCGTAGACCCGGACACTAACTATGGCTACACCTTC | CASSVDPDTNYGYTF | TRBJ1-2 | . | . | TRBV9
TGTGCCAGCAGGAGCGTCAGGGGGCGCGCCGGGGAGCTGTTTTTT | CASRSVRGRAGELFF | TRBJ2-2 | TRBD1 | . | TRBV11-2
TGTGCCATCAGTAGTTGGGACAGGGGTACGGAGACCCAGTACTTC | CAISSWDRGTETQYF | TRBJ2-5 | TRBD1 | . | TRBV10-3
TGTGCCAGCAGTGAACTCCCAGGGGCTAACTACGAGCAGTACTTC | CASSELPGANYEQYF | TRBJ2-7 | . | . | TRBV6-1
TGTGCCATCACCGTGAACCGGGGAATGAACACTGAAGCTTTCTTT | CAITVNRGMNTEAFF | TRBJ1-1 | . | . | TRBV10-3
TGCAGTGCTCAGGGGGCCGGTGGCTACACCTTC | CSAQGAGGYTF | TRBJ1-2 | TRBD1 | . | TRBV20-1
TGCGCCAGCAGCCAAGGGTCTTCGATAGCGGGGGACCCGTGGGAGACCCAGTACTTC | CASSQGSSIAGDPWETQYF | TRBJ2-5 | TRBD2 | once | TRBV4-3
TGTGCCAGCAGCGTAGAGGGGGATCAGCCCCAGCATTTT | CASSVEGDQPQHF | TRBJ1-5 | . | . | TRBV9
TGCGCCAGCAGCCAAGACCGGGGACAGGAAGGCTACACCTTC | CASSQDRGQEGYTF | TRBJ1-2 | TRBD1 | . | TRBV4-1
TGTGCCAGCAGTTCCCAACGGTTTGGGGAGAGCTCCTACAATGAGCAGTTCTTC | CASSSQRFGESSYNEQFF | TRBJ2-1 | . | . | TRBV27
TGTGCCAGTAGTATCTTGCGGGGGCGTTTCAATGAGCAGTTCTTC | CASSILRGRFNEQFF | TRBJ2-1 | . | . | TRBV19
TGCGCCAGCAGCCGGGTCCTAGGAGGCCAAGAGACCCAGTACTTC | CASSRVLGGQETQYF | TRBJ2-5 | . | . | TRBV4-1